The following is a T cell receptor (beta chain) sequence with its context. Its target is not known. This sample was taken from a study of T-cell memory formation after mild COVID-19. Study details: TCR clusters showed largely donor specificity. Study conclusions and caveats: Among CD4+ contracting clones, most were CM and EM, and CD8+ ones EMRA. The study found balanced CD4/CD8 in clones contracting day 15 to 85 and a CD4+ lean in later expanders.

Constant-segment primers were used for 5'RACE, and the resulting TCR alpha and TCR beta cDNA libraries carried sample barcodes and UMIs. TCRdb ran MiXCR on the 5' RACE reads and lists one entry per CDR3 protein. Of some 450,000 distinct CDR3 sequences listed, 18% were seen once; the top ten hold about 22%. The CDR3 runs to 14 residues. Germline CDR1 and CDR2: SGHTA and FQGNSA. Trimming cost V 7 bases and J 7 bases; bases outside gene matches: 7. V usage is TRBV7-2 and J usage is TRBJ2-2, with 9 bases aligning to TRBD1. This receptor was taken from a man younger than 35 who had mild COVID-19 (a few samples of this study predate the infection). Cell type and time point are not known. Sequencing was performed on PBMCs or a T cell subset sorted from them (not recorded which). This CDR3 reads CASIRDRANGELFF. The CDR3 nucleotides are TGTGCCAGCATCCGGGACAGGGCAAACGGGGAGCTGTTTTTT.